Listed here is a single TCR beta chain. This entry is derived from a study of T cell changes during pregnancy in multiple sclerosis. Assay: immunoSEQ multiplex PCR; the TCRdb copy retains only in-frame clones and omits some. Found here are some 64,000 clones, about nine tenths of them singletons; the top ten hold over 2%. Germline values: CDR1 MNHEY, CDR2 SMNVEV (reference sequence). The V and J ends lost 3 bases and 3 bases, in that order; junction bases with no gene match: 1. This CDR3 has 14 residues. The clonotype comes from a female donor with multiple sclerosis, enrolled in a pregnancy study. The J gene is TRBJ1-5, the V gene TRBV27; TRBD1 agrees at 8 bases. The starting material was peripheral blood, obtained in the first trimester of pregnancy. CDR3 sequence: CASSLDRVNQPQHF. CDR3 DNA sequence: TGTGCCAGCAGTTTGGACAGGGTCAATCAGCCCCAGCATTTT.